The 7 T cell receptor beta chains given below trace back to one sample, sequenced in a study of blood T cell repertoires in COVID-19. TCRdb's table, derived via immunoSEQ multiplex PCR, lists solely in-frame clones and lacks some. The table has around 220,000 clones, just over 85% seen once. Specimen: PBMCs or T cells enriched from blood (not recorded which). The receptors originated from a woman aged 45-65 years with acute COVID-19.

The chain uses TRBV9 and TRBJ2-5, with TRBD2 matching over 8 bases. CDR3 size: 14 residues. V shed 0 bases, J shed 5 bases, and the junction held 3 bases outside the gene matches. CDR1 and CDR2 from the germline V gene are SGDLS and YYNGEE. The CDR3 spells CASSVGLASETQYF. Written as DNA, the CDR3 is TGTGCCAGCAGCGTAGGACTAGCGAGTGAGACCCAGTACTTC.

V is TRBV7-2 and J is TRBJ2-7, with 8 bases that match TRBD1. J lost 6 bases, V lost 7 bases, and 11 bases had no gene match. Germline loops: CDR1 SGHTA, CDR2 FQGNSA. CDR3 length: 14 residues. The CDR3 DNA sequence: TGTGCCAGCACCCAATCTGGACAGGGCGGCGAGCAGTACTTC. Amino acid sequence: CASTQSGQGGEQYF.

This rearrangement joins TRBV28 to TRBJ1-2; 9 bases map to TRBD1. The CDR3 loop spans 13 amino acids. CDR1 and CDR2 from the germline V gene are MDHEN and SYDVKM. Unmatched junction bases numbered 5, after V lost 5 bases and J lost 7 bases. CDR3 region: CASSIQGARGYTF. For the CDR3, the DNA is TGTGCCAGCAGTATACAGGGGGCGCGTGGCTACACCTTC.

The rearrangement uses TRBV7-3 and TRBJ2-5; D unresolved. Germline CDR1 reads SGHTA; CDR2 reads FQGTGA. CDR3 size: 14 residues. Between the trimmed V and J ends, which lost 2 bases and 4 bases, there was a span of 11 bases. This CDR3 reads CASSLAGGRETQYF. As DNA, the CDR3 is TGTGCCAGCAGCTTAGCTGGTGGGCGAGAGACCCAGTACTTC.

The rearrangement joins TRBV6-5 to TRBJ1-5; tentative D call: TRBD1 (5 bases). V dropped 6 bases and J dropped 3 bases, with 12 bases sitting between them. CDR1 and CDR2 from the germline V gene are MNHEY and SVGAGI. The CDR3 has 14 amino acids. CDR3 in amino acids: CASRQGAPNQPQHF. CDR3 coding DNA: TGTGCCAGCAGACAAGGGGCTCCCAATCAGCCCCAGCATTTT.

This chain connects TRBV19 to TRBJ1-2; tentative D call: TRBD1 (6 bases). V lost 6 bases and J lost 1, with 12 bases in between. The CDR3 has 14 residues. The germline V gene has CDR1 LNHDA and CDR2 SQIVND (reference sequence). This CDR3 reads CASRGTLLNYGYTF. CDR3 DNA sequence: TGTGCCAGTAGAGGGACACTACTTAACTATGGCTACACCTTC.

The chain is built from TRBV7-9 and TRBJ1-2; 10 bases are a match to TRBD1. The CDR3 is 15 residues long. The germline CDR1 and CDR2 sequences are SEHNR and FQNEAQ (reference sequence). J was trimmed by 4 bases and V by 5 bases; bases with no gene match: 7. CDR3 region: CASSRRDRGPYGYTF. The CDR3 region has the DNA TGTGCCAGCAGCCGCCGGGACAGGGGTCCCTATGGCTACACCTTC.